A single sample gave rise to the 12 T cell receptor beta chains below, sequenced in a study of blood T cell repertoires in COVID-19. TCRdb's table, derived via immunoSEQ multiplex PCR, lists solely in-frame clones and lacks some. There are roughly 260,000 clones in the sample; over 75% occur only once, and around 2% lies in the top ten. The specimen sequenced was peripheral blood. These receptors originate from a woman between 40 and 55 years old who had recovered from COVID-19.

The chain links TRBV6-2 or TRBV6-3 to TRBJ2-5; 7 bases fit TRBD1. The ends lost 6 bases at V and 3 bases at J; junction bases unmatched: 4. The CDR3 extends over 13 amino acids. CDR1 and CDR2 from the germline V gene are MNHEY and SVGEGT. This CDR3 reads CASSHGTEETQYF. In nucleotides, the CDR3 is TGTGCCAGCAGCCACGGGACAGAAGAGACCCAGTACTTC.

The count of this clone is one. The rearrangement uses TRBV6-5 and TRBJ2-7, with D possibly being TRBD2 (6 bases). The V gene's germline CDR1 is MNHEY and CDR2 SVGAGI. The CDR3 is 15 amino acids. V lost 8 bases and J lost 1, with 18 bases in between. The CDR3 coding sequence is TGTGCCAGCGGAGACGGTAGCGGAGTTTCCTACGAGCAGTACTTC. It translates to CASGDGSGVSYEQYF.

This clone was detected only a few times. The rearrangement joins TRBV12-3 or TRBV12-4 to TRBJ2-1; D is ambiguous. V gave up 5 bases and J gave up 8 bases, with 13 bases separating them. CDR3 length: 13 residues. The DNA for the CDR3 is TGTGCCAGCAGTCGCCCCCAGGCCGATGAGCAGTTCTTC. This sequence encodes CASSRPQADEQFF.

This chain connects TRBV28 to TRBJ2-5, with a tentative D call TRBD2 (6 bases). Trimming removed 4 bases from V and 4 bases from J, with 16 bases in between. Germline CDR1 reads MDHEN; CDR2 reads SYDVKM. The CDR3 runs 15 residues. The CDR3 nucleotides read TGTGCCAGCAGTTGGGGACTTCGGAGGGGAGAGACCCAGTACTTC. The encoded protein is CASSWGLRRGETQYF. Based on the CDR3 plus reference TRBV28 and TRBJ2-5, the full variable domain is DVKVTQSSRYLVKRTGEKVFLECVQDMDHENMFWYRQDPGLGLRLIYFSYDVKMKEKGDIPEGYSVSREKKERFSLILESASTNQTSMYLCASSWGLRRGETQYFGPGTRLLVL.

V usage is TRBV27 and J usage is TRBJ2-7, with TRBD1 matching 7 bases. Germline V lookup: CDR1 MNHEY, CDR2 SMNVEV (reference sequence). Losses at the gene ends were 6 bases for V and 7 bases for J; bases not matched to a gene: 12. The CDR3 length is 14 residues. CDR3 amino acids: CASSPGTEFLEQYF. The CDR3 DNA sequence: TGTGCCAGCAGCCCCGGGACAGAATTTCTTGAGCAGTACTTC.

V usage is TRBV11-3 and J usage is TRBJ2-1; 8 bases align to TRBD1. Trimming took 0 bases from V and 4 from J; bases not matched to a gene: 8. The germline CDR1 and CDR2 sequences are SGHNT and YENEEA. The CDR3 length is 17 residues. DNA of the CDR3: TGTGCCAGCAGCTTAGAGGAAACCCGACAGGGGTACAATGAGCAGTTCTTC. Translated, it gives CASSLEETRQGYNEQFF.

The V and J genes are TRBV15 and TRBJ1-5; D not resolved. The CDR3 runs 15 residues. The V gene's germline CDR1 is LNHNV and CDR2 YYDKDF (reference sequence). The germline V and J ends were trimmed by 3 bases and 1 base, with 10 bases remaining between them. This chain's CDR3 is CATSSHGQSNQPQHF. DNA of the CDR3: TGTGCCACCAGCAGCCATGGTCAGAGCAATCAGCCCCAGCATTTT.

The gene calls are TRBV6-5 and TRBJ1-2, with D possibly being TRBD1 (5 bases). Between the trimmed V and J ends, which lost 6 bases and 7 bases, there was a span of 15 bases. CDR1 is MNHEY, CDR2 SVGAGI, per germline. The CDR3 is made up of 13 amino acids. The CDR3 coding sequence is TGTGCCAGCAGCCCCCCGGGGGGAGGTGGCTACACCTTC. Amino acid sequence: CASSPPGGGGYTF.

The chain recombines TRBV11-2 with TRBJ1-5; 9 nucleotides line up with TRBD1. The CDR3 has 18 amino acids. In germline, CDR1 is SGHAT, CDR2 FQNNGV. Germline trimming cut 5 bases from V and 0 bases from J; bases unmatched to any gene: 11. The CDR3 DNA reads TGTGCCAGCAGCCCGACAGGGGGTGACCTCCATAGCAATCAGCCCCAGCATTTT. This encodes CASSPTGGDLHSNQPQHF.

V and J are TRBV11-3 and TRBJ2-7; 9 bases align to TRBD2. Germline CDR1 and CDR2: SGHNT and YENEEA. After removal of 4 bases from V and 2 bases from J, the junction contained 0 bases not matched to a gene. This CDR3 comprises 13 residues. The CDR3 reads CASSSSGAYEQYF. The CDR3 DNA sequence: TGTGCCAGCAGCTCTAGCGGGGCCTACGAGCAGTACTTC.

This clone was picked up one time. V is TRBV7-2 and J is TRBJ1-5, with a tentative D call TRBD1 (5 bases). Trimming stripped 4 bases from V and 7 bases from J, with 17 bases between. The CDR3 length is 15 residues. CDR1 and CDR2 (germline): SGHTA, FQGNSA. The CDR3 is CASSSDLARGQPQHF. DNA of the CDR3: TGTGCCAGCAGCTCCGATCTGGCCCGGGGGCAGCCCCAGCATTTT.

This chain connects TRBV10-3 to TRBJ1-2, with unresolved D. CDR1 and CDR2 from the germline V gene are ENHRY and SYGVKD. Trimming stripped 1 base from V and 7 bases from J, with 19 bases between. The CDR3 has 16 amino acids. CDR3 in DNA: TGTGCCATCAGTGAGTTGGGAGTAGGCCGAAACGCTGGCTACACCTTC. Translated, it gives CAISELGVGRNAGYTF.